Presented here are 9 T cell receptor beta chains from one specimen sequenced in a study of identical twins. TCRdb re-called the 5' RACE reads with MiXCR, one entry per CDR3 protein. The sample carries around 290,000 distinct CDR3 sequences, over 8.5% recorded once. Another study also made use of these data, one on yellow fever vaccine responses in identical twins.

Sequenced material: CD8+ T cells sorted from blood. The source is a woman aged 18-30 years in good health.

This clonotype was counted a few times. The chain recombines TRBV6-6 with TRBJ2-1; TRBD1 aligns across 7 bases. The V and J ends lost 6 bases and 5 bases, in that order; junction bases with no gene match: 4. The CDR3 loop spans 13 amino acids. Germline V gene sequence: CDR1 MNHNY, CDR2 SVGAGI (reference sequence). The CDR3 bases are TGTGCCAGCAGCCACGGGACAGACAATGAGCAGTTCTTC. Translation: CASSHGTDNEQFF.

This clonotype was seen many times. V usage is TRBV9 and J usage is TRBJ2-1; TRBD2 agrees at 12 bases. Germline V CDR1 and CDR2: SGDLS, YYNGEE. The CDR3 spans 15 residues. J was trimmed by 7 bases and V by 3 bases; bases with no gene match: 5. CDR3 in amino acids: CASSATSGSENEQFF. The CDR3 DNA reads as TGTGCCAGCAGCGCGACTAGCGGGAGTGAGAATGAGCAGTTCTTC.

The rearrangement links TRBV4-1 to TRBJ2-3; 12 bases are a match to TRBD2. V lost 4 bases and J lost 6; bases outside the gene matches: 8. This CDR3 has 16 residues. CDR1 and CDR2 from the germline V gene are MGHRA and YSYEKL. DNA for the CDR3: TGCGCCAGCAGCCCTCGACTAGCGGGAGAGTCGGATACGCAGTATTTT. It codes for CASSPRLAGESDTQYF.

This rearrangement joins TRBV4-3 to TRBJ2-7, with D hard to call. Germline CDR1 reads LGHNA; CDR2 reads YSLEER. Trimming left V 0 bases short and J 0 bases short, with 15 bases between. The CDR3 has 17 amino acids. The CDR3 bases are TGCGCCAGCAGCCAAGATTTTGGGCAGGTCTTCTCCTACGAGCAGTACTTC. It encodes CASSQDFGQVFSYEQYF.

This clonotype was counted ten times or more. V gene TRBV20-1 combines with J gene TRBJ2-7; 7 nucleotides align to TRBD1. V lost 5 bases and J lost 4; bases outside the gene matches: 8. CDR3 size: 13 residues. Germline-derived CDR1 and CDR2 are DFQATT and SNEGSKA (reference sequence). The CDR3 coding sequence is TGCAGTGCTCGGGGAACCAGGGGGTACGAGCAGTACTTC. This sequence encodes CSARGTRGYEQYF.

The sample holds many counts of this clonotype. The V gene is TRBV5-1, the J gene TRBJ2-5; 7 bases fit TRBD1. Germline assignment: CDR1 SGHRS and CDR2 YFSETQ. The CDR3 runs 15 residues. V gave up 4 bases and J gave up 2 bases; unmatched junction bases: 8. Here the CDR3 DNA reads TGCGCCAGCAGCGGTCCGGGACAGAGACAAGAGACCCAGTACTTC. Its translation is CASSGPGQRQETQYF. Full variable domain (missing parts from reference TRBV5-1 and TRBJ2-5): KAGVTQTPRYLIKTRGQQVTLSCSPISGHRSVSWYQQTPGQGLQFLFEYFSETQRNKGNFPGRFSGRQFSNSRSEMNVSTLELGDSALYLCASSGPGQRQETQYFGPGTRLLVL.

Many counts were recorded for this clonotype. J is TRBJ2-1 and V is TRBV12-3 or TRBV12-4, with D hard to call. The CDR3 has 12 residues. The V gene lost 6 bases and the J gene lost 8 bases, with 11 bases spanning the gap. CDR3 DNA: TGTGCCAGCAGAGAGACACGGGATGAGCAGTTCTTC. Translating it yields CASRETRDEQFF.

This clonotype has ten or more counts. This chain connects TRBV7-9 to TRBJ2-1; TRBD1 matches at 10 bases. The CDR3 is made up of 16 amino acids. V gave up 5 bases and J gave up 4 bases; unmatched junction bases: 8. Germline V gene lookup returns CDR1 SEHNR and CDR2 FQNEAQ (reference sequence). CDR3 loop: CASSPQGQGVYNEQFF. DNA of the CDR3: TGTGCCAGCAGCCCCCAAGGACAGGGGGTTTACAATGAGCAGTTCTTC.

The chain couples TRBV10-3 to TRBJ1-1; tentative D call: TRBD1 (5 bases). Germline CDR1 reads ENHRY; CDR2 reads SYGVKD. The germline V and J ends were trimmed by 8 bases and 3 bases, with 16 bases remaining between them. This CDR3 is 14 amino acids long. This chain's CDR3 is CAIGGDGYHTEAFF. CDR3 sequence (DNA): TGTGCCATCGGCGGGGACGGCTACCACACTGAAGCTTTCTTT.